These 24 T cell receptor beta chains came from one sample sequenced in a study of OX40 agonist ivuxolimab in advanced cancers. The repertoire was sequenced with immunoSEQ multiplex PCR; TCRdb's copy has only in-frame clones and lacks some. The sample records about 28,000 clones, 65% to 90% being singletons. This specimen consisted of CD4+ or CD8+ T cells sorted from blood, obtained in a trial of the OX40 agonist ivuxolimab. The receptors originated from an adult with an advanced solid tumor such as melanoma, head and neck, liver or kidney cancer.

V usage is TRBV27 and J usage is TRBJ2-7, with D maybe TRBD1 (5 bases). Germline assignment: CDR1 MNHEY and CDR2 SMNVEV (reference sequence). The CDR3 is 13 amino acids. V was shortened by 2 bases and J by 3 bases, with 8 bases between the two germline ends. The chain's CDR3 is CASSLSRDYEQYF. As DNA, the CDR3 is TGTGCCAGCAGTTTAAGCAGGGACTACGAGCAGTACTTC.

The table lists this clone with a few counts. The gene calls are TRBV23-1 and TRBJ1-1, with D possibly TRBD1 on 5 matching bases. TRBV23-1 is flagged as an ORF with uncertain function. The CDR3 is 15 amino acids. Deletions cut 6 bases from V and 2 bases from J, with 16 bases between. The CDR3 region is CASSASGDGNTEAFF. The CDR3 region has the DNA TGCGCCAGCAGCGCAAGCGGGGACGGTAACACTGAAGCTTTCTTT.

The CDR3 reads CASRPTGVSQPQHF. The CDR3 nucleotides are TGTGCCAGCAGGCCGACAGGGGTTAGTCAGCCCCAGCATTTT. The rearrangement uses TRBV6-5 and TRBJ1-5; 8 bases are a match to TRBD1. V lost 6 bases and J lost 6; bases outside the gene matches: 7. CDR1 and CDR2 (germline): MNHEY, SVGAGI. The CDR3 extends over 14 amino acids.

This clone was recorded at least ten times. The chain couples TRBV6-1 to TRBJ1-5; D perhaps matches TRBD1 (5 bases). Between the trimmed V and J ends, which lost 1 base and 4 bases, there was a span of 11 bases. Germline V gives CDR1 MNHNS, CDR2 SASEGT. This CDR3 contains 15 residues. CDR3 in amino acids: CASSEGGVENQPQHF. CDR3 DNA sequence: TGTGCCAGCAGTGAAGGGGGGGTGGAAAATCAGCCCCAGCATTTT.

This chain connects TRBV12-5 to TRBJ2-1, with 8 positions matching TRBD2. Germline values: CDR1 LGHNT, CDR2 FRNRAP. This CDR3 contains 15 residues. V was clipped by 0 bases and J by 8 bases; unmatched bases: 6. Here the CDR3 reads CASGLVGGGRDEQFF. The CDR3, as DNA: TGTGCTAGTGGTTTGGTAGGCGGGGGGAGGGATGAGCAGTTCTTC.

The chain combines TRBV19 with TRBJ1-2; maybe TRBD1 (6 bases). The CDR3 has 13 residues. Germline CDR1 LNHDA, CDR2 SQIVND (reference sequence). V was shortened by 7 bases and J by 7 bases, with 16 bases between the two germline ends. CDR3 amino acids: CASTVTGRSGYTF. As DNA, the CDR3 is TGTGCCAGTACCGTCACAGGGAGGTCTGGCTACACCTTC.

This clone was seen more than once but under ten times. One junction end disagrees with the germline gene, perhaps due to a read error. V usage is TRBV10-2 and J usage is TRBJ2-7, with a possible D match to TRBD2 (6 bases). The CDR3 spans 14 residues. Germline lookup yields CDR1 WSHSY and CDR2 SAAADI. This CDR3 reads CASSEGGTPYQQYF. The CDR3 nucleotides read TGCGCCAGCAGTGAGGGGGGGACCCCCTACCAGCAGTACTTC.

This chain links TRBV7-2 with TRBJ2-1; 9 nucleotides align to TRBD1. Unmatched junction bases numbered 11, after V lost 3 bases and J lost 5 bases. This CDR3 region has 17 residues. Germline V gene sequence: CDR1 SGHTA, CDR2 FQGNSA. Here the CDR3 reads CASSLLGGQGSDNEQFF. CDR3 in DNA: TGTGCCAGCAGCTTGTTAGGGGGACAGGGTTCTGACAATGAGCAGTTCTTC.

This clone was detected once. V and J are TRBV4-1 and TRBJ1-6; D is possibly TRBD1 (5 bases). V gave up 0 bases and J gave up 0 bases, with 12 bases separating them. Germline assignment: CDR1 MGHRA and CDR2 YSYEKL. The CDR3 runs to 18 residues. In nucleotides, the CDR3 is TGCGCCAGCAGCCAAGATCGGGGGGGGAGCTCCTATAATTCACCCCTCCACTTT. Translating gives CASSQDRGGSSYNSPLHF.

The chain links TRBV27 to TRBJ2-5; 11 bases line up with TRBD2. There are 15 residues in the CDR3. CDR1 MNHEY and CDR2 SMNVEV come from the germline V gene (reference sequence). Unmatched junction bases numbered 7, after V lost 5 bases and J lost 5 bases. The CDR3 here is CASSASGGPRETQYF. In nucleotides, the CDR3 is TGTGCCAGCAGTGCTAGCGGGGGGCCAAGGGAGACCCAGTACTTC.

This chain links TRBV10-2 with TRBJ2-3; 7 bases map to TRBD2. This CDR3 is built from 16 residues. The germline gives CDR1 WSHSY, CDR2 SAAADI. After removal of 2 bases from V and 2 bases from J, the junction contained 7 bases not matched to a gene. CDR3 protein: CASSETGTTYTDTQYF. The CDR3 nucleotides read TGCGCCAGCAGTGAGACCGGGACTACCTACACAGATACGCAGTATTTT.

The chain is built from TRBV29-1 and TRBJ2-5; unclear D gene. V was cut by 3 bases and J by 5 bases, with 7 bases left in between. CDR3 length equals 11 residues. Germline-derived CDR1 and CDR2 are SQVTM and ANQGSEA. The CDR3 nucleotides read TGCAGCGTTGAGGAGTCGGAGACCCAGTACTTC. Its protein product is CSVEESETQYF.

The chain combines TRBV5-5 with TRBJ2-1; 7 positions agree with TRBD2. V gave up 2 bases and J gave up 3 bases; unmatched junction bases: 11. This CDR3 region has 17 residues. The germline gives CDR1 SGHKS, CDR2 YYEKEE (reference sequence). CDR3 DNA sequence: TGTGCCAGCAGCTTAAACCAAGCGGGGCGTGGCTACAATGAGCAGTTCTTC. It yields the protein CASSLNQAGRGYNEQFF.

The chain recombines TRBV7-3 with TRBJ2-7; D perhaps matches TRBD1 (7 bases). V lost 0 bases and J 9 bases, leaving 18 bases between the germline ends. The CDR3 length is 15 residues. CDR1 is SGHTA, CDR2 FQGTGA, per germline. DNA for the CDR3: TGTGCCAGCAGCTTAACGTTTGGAGGGGGCCATGGGCAGTACTTC. Translation gives CASSLTFGGGHGQYF.

The gene calls are TRBV7-9 and TRBJ2-2; perhaps TRBD2 as D (5 bases). The V end lost 3 bases, the J end lost 6 bases, and 5 bases lay between the germline ends. This CDR3 is built from 12 residues. Germline assignment: CDR1 SEHNR and CDR2 FQNEAQ (reference sequence). CDR3: CASSLRAGELFF. In DNA, the CDR3 is TGTGCCAGCAGCTTGAGGGCCGGGGAGCTGTTTTTT. Supplemented by reference TRBV7-9 and TRBJ2-2, the full variable domain reads DTGVSQNPRHKITKRGQNVTFRCDPISEHNRLYWYRQTLGQGPEFLTYFQNEAQLEKSRLLSDRFSAERPKGSFSTLEIQRTEQGDSAMYLCASSLRAGELFFGEGSRLTVL.

There are a few counts of this clone. The rearrangement uses TRBV4-1 and TRBJ1-2, with a tentative D call TRBD1 (5 bases). Germline V gene data show CDR1 as MGHRA and CDR2 as YSYEKL. V was clipped by 2 bases and J by 3 bases, with 19 bases between them. The CDR3 is 17 residues long. CDR3 in amino acids: CASSQPYTGNAYYGYTF. Here the CDR3 DNA reads TGCGCCAGCAGCCAACCCTACACAGGAAACGCGTACTATGGCTACACCTTC.

This chain connects TRBV4-1 to TRBJ2-7, with 8 nucleotides matching TRBD2. The germline CDR1 and CDR2 sequences are MGHRA and YSYEKL. The CDR3 extends over 16 amino acids. V lost 4 bases and J lost 2; bases outside the gene matches: 10. The CDR3 reads CASSPPRGGPAYEQYF. CDR3 nucleotide sequence: TGCGCCAGCAGCCCCCCCCGGGGGGGCCCAGCCTACGAGCAGTACTTC.

The chain carries TRBV7-3 and TRBJ1-2, with D uncertain. Trimming left V 1 base short and J 8 bases short, with 17 bases between. The CDR3 spans 15 residues. CDR1 SGHTA and CDR2 FQGTGA come from the germline V gene. CDR3 nucleotides: TGTGCCAGCAGCTTAAACCCTCTCAATGAGGGCGGCTACACCTTC. This gives the protein CASSLNPLNEGGYTF.

The genes are TRBV28 and TRBJ1-3; no definite D call. Trimming stripped 3 bases from V and 8 bases from J, with 8 bases between. There are 12 residues in the CDR3. The germline V gene has CDR1 MDHEN and CDR2 SYDVKM. The CDR3 DNA follows: TGTGCCAGCAGTTTGGGGAGGGACACCATATATTTT. It yields the protein CASSLGRDTIYF.

CDR3 sequence reads: CASSLYGNYEQYF. The CDR3 nucleotides read TGCGCCAGCAGCTTGTATGGCAACTACGAGCAGTACTTC. The chain carries TRBV5-1 and TRBJ2-7; D remains ambiguous. CDR1 and CDR2 from the germline V gene are SGHRS and YFSETQ. This CDR3 region has 13 residues. Trimming left V 1 base short and J 3 bases short, with 8 bases between.

The rearrangement joins TRBV11-2 to TRBJ2-1, with 8 bases matching TRBD1. The CDR3 is 14 residues long. J lost 5 bases, V lost 5 bases, and 5 bases had no gene match. CDR1 SGHAT and CDR2 FQNNGV come from the germline V gene. CDR3 loop: CASSIMTGDNEQFF. The CDR3, as DNA: TGTGCCAGCAGCATTATGACAGGGGACAATGAGCAGTTCTTC.

The chain links TRBV11-1 to TRBJ2-7; D ambiguous. Trimming pared 2 bases from V and 4 bases from J, leaving 12 bases between. Germline V lookup: CDR1 SGHAT, CDR2 FQDESV (reference sequence). This CDR3 is 14 amino acids long. DNA of the CDR3: TGTGCCAGCAGCTTAACCCAGATTCCTTACGAGCAGTACTTC. Its protein product is CASSLTQIPYEQYF.

The rearrangement joins TRBV25-1 to TRBJ2-7, with D unresolved. The CDR3 is 12 amino acids. V was trimmed by 5 bases and J by 0 bases, leaving 5 bases between them. The germline gives CDR1 MGHDK, CDR2 SYGVNS. The CDR3 nucleotides are TGTGCCAGCAGTAGGAGCTCCTACGAGCAGTACTTC. Translated: CASSRSSYEQYF.

The chain is built from TRBV30 and TRBJ2-3; D unclear. From germline, CDR1 is GTSNPN and CDR2 SVGIG (reference sequence). This CDR3 spans 12 amino acids. V was pared by 1 base and J by 0 bases, with 2 bases between. CDR3 loop: CAWSDSTDTQYF. The CDR3 bases are TGTGCCTGGAGTGACAGCACAGATACGCAGTATTTT. Variable domain in full (rest from reference TRBV30 and TRBJ2-3): SQTIHQWPATLVQPVGSPLSLECTVEGTSNPNLYWYRQAAGRGLQLLFYSVGIGQISSEVPQNLSASRPQDRQFILSSKKLLLSDSGFYLCAWSDSTDTQYFGPGTRLTVL.